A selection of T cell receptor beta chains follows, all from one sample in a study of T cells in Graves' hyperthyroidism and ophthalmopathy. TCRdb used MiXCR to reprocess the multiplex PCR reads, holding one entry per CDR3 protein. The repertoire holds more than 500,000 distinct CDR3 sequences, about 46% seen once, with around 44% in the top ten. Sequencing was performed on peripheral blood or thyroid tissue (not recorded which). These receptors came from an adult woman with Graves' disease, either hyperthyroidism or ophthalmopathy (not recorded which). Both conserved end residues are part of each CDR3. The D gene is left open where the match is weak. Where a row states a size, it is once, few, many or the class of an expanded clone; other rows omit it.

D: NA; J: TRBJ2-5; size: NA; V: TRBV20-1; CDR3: CSAISADHQETQYF; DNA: TGCAGTGCTATCTCGGCGGACCACCAAGAGACCCAGTACTTC
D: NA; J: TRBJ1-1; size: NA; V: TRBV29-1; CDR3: CSVEGQTLSTEAFF; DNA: TGCAGCGTTGAAGGACAAACCTTGAGCACTGAAGCTTTCTTT
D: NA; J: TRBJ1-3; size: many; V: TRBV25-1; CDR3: CASVPRSGNTIYF; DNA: TGTGCCAGCGTACCCCGCTCTGGAAACACCATATATTTT
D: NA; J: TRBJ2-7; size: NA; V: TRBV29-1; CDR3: CSVGLTGEQYF; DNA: TGCAGCGTCGGACTTACGGGCGAGCAGTACTTC
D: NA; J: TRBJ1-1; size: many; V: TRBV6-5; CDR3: CASVDENTEAFF; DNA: TGTGCCAGCGTCGATGAGAACACTGAAGCTTTCTTT
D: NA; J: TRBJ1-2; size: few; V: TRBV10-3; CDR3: CAISEAAGVTHGYTF; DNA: TGTGCCATCAGTGAAGCGGCAGGCGTTACTCATGGCTACACCTTC
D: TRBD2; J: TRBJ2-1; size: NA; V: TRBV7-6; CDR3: CASSLGASGIYNEQFF; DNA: TGTGCCAGCAGCTTGGGGGCTAGCGGGATCTACAATGAGCAGTTCTTC
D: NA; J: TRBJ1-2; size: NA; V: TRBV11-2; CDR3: CASSLGRDNDGYTF; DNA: TGTGCCAGCAGCTTAGGCAGGGACAATGATGGCTACACCTTC
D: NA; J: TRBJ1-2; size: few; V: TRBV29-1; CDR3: CSAGVANYGYTF; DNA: TGCAGCGCGGGGGTAGCTAACTATGGCTACACCTTC
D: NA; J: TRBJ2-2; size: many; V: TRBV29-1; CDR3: CSVRSTGELFF; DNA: TGCAGCGTTCGCTCCACCGGGGAGCTGTTTTTT
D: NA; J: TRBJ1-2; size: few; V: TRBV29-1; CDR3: CSVDLSGHRDGYTF; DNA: TGCAGCGTTGATCTTTCGGGCCATAGGGATGGCTACACCTTC
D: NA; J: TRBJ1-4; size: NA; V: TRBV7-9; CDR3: CASSSHGWGDEKLFF; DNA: TGTGCCAGCAGCTCCCACGGGTGGGGAGATGAAAAACTGTTTTTT
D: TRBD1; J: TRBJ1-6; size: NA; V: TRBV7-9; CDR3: CASSPGQAYNSPLHF; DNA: TGTGCCAGCAGCCCCGGACAGGCTTATAATTCACCCCTCCACTTT
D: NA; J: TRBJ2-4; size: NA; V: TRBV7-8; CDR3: CASSSRGFAKNIQYF; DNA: TGTGCCAGCAGCTCCAGGGGTTTCGCCAAAAACATTCAGTACTTC
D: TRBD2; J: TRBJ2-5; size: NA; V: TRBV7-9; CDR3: CASSPPLGGSRTQYF; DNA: TGTGCCAGCAGCCCCCCTCTCGGCGGGAGCAGGACCCAGTACTTC
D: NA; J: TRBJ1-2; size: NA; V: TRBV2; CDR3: CAGVPQGANYGYTF; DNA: TGTGCCGGGGTCCCCCAGGGAGCTAACTATGGCTACACCTTC
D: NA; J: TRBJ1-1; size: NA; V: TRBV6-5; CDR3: CASRDSMRSDTEAFF; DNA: TGTGCCAGCAGGGACAGTATGAGGTCGGACACTGAAGCTTTCTTT
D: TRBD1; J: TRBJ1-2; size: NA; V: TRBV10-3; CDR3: CASSFQDRGPYGYTF; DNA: TGTGCCAGCAGTTTTCAGGACAGGGGCCCCTATGGCTACACCTTC
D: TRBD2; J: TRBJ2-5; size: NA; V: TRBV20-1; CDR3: CSASGDSVEETQYF; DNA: TGCAGTGCCAGCGGGGACTCCGTCGAAGAGACCCAGTACTTC
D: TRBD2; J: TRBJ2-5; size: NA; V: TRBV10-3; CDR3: CAISLAGAETQYF; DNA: TGTGCCATCAGTCTAGCGGGCGCGGAGACCCAGTACTTC
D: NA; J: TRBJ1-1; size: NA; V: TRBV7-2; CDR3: CASGGSGDTEAFF; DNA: TGTGCCAGCGGGGGTAGCGGAGACACTGAAGCTTTCTTT
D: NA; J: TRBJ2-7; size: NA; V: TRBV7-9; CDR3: CASSGDGASYEQYF; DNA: TGTGCCAGCAGCGGGGACGGTGCCTCCTACGAGCAGTACTTC
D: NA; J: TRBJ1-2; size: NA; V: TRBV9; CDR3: CASSVAPTADYGYTF; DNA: TGTGCCAGCAGCGTAGCTCCCACGGCTGACTATGGCTACACCTTC
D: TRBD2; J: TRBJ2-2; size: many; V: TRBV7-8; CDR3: CASSLLSGGNTGELFF; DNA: TGTGCCAGCAGCTTACTTAGCGGGGGGAACACCGGGGAGCTGTTTTTT
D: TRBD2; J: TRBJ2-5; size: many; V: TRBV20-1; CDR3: CSARDASGRGETQYF; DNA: TGCAGTGCTAGAGACGCCAGCGGGAGAGGGGAGACCCAGTACTTC
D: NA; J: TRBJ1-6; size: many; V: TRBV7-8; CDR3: CASSPGDNNSPLHF; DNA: TGTGCCAGCAGCCCTGGGGACAATAATTCACCCCTCCACTTT
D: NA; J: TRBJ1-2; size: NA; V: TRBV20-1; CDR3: CSARRLKNYGYTF; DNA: TGCAGTGCTAGAAGGCTAAAGAACTATGGCTACACCTTC
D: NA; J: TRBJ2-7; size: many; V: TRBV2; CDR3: CASIRQAAGEEQYF; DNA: TGTGCCAGCATCCGACAGGCCGCTGGGGAGGAGCAGTACTTC
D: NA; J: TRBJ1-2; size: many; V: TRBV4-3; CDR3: CASSQEMGNYGYTF; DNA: TGCGCCAGCAGCCAAGAGATGGGGAACTATGGCTACACCTTC
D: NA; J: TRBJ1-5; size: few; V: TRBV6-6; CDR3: CASSTAQGVGNQPQHF; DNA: TGTGCCAGCTCTACCGCGCAAGGGGTAGGCAATCAGCCCCAGCATTTT
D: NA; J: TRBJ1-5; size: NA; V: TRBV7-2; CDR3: CASSPVTVTQPQHF; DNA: TGTGCCAGCAGCCCTGTGACCGTGACCCAGCCCCAGCATTTT
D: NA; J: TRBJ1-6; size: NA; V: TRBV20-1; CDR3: CSARGRLGSPLHF; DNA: TGCAGTGCTAGAGGACGTCTGGGTTCACCCCTCCACTTT
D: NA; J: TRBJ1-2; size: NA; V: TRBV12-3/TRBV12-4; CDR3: CASSRVDYGYTF; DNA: TGTGCCAGCAGTAGAGTTGACTATGGCTACACCTTC
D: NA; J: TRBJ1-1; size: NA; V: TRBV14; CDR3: CASSQEKGNTEAFF; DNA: TGTGCCAGCAGCCAAGAGAAGGGAAACACTGAAGCTTTCTTT
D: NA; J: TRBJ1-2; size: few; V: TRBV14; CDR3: CASSQMQGHGYTF; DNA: TGTGCCAGCAGCCAAATGCAGGGGCATGGCTACACCTTC
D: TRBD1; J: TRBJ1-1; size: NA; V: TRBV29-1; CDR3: CSAWTGLNTEAFF; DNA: TGCAGCGCTTGGACAGGGCTGAACACTGAAGCTTTCTTT
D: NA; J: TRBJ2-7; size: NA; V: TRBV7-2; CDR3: CASSLVGSAYEQYF; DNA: TGTGCCAGCAGCTTAGTCGGGTCAGCCTACGAGCAGTACTTC
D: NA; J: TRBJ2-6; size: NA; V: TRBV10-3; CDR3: CAIMETGANVLTF; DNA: TGTGCCATCATGGAGACAGGGGCCAACGTCCTGACTTTC
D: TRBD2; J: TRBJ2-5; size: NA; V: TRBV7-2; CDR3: CASSTGAGRVTQYF; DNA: TGTGCCAGCAGTACGGGAGCTGGGAGGGTGACCCAGTACTTC
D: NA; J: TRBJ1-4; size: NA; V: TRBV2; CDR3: CASIAGTRTNEKLFF; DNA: TGTGCCAGCATCGCAGGGACTAGGACTAATGAAAAACTGTTTTTT
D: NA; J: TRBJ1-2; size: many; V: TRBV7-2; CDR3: CASSFRPLAAPTYGYTF; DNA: TGTGCCAGCAGCTTTAGGCCCCTCGCCGCACCGACCTATGGCTACACCTTC
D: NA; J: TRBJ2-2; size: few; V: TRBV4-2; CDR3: CASSTRGPSEGELFF; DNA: TGTGCCAGCAGCACCCGAGGGCCAAGTGAGGGGGAGCTGTTTTTT